This T cell receptor beta chain was identified during a study of blood T cell repertoires in COVID-19. Study overall: Spain, Italy and the United States supplied samples that represented acute and convalescent COVID-19. From T cells, B-cell-depleted T cells, or PBMCs came the material, which was cDNA or gDNA.

Under the authors' procedure: Amplification of reference gene primers was used by the study to estimate nucleated cell counts. TCRdb's table, derived via immunoSEQ multiplex PCR, lists solely in-frame clones and lacks some. The V and J calls and clone size were taken over from that table, and D and trimming were inferred from the DNA. Altogether roughly 34,000 clones are present, about 89% being singletons, with the ten largest covering 9.9%. CDR1 and CDR2 (germline): LGHDT, YNNKEL (reference sequence). The germline V and J ends were trimmed by 0 bases and 4 bases, with 19 bases remaining between them. The CDR3 is 18 amino acids.

The source material was peripheral blood. The chain employs TRBV3-1 (or the pseudogene TRBV3-2) and TRBJ1-3, with D possibly matching TRBD1 (5 bases). The sequence derives from a human donor with active COVID-19. The donor label of this sample is uncertain. The CDR3 DNA is TGTGCCAGCAGCCAAGATAGGACATCTATAACTCAAGGAAACACCATATATTTT. It specifies CASSQDRTSITQGNTIYF.